This T cell receptor (beta chain) derives from a study of T cells in Graves' hyperthyroidism and ophthalmopathy (dated by TCRdb to between 2018 and 2020). Some background on the complete study: Peripheral blood was collected at initial diagnosis, before any treatment. TCR V-J signatures able to tell the groups apart were searched for in a discovery cohort of some 97 patients, of whom 40 to 45 had Graves' ophthalmopathy and about 60 had stable Graves' hyperthyroidism. Prospective prediction of ophthalmopathy was tested in an independent validation cohort of fewer than 20 hyperthyroidism patients and 17 patients who later progressed to ophthalmopathy. For training and testing, the 100 or so patients in the discovery cohort were randomly divided in a 7:3 ratio. In addition, the study compared T-cell repertoires in thyroid tissue and in blood from about six Graves' hyperthyroidism patients. After sampling, hyperthyroidism patients received methimazole starting at 30 mg daily, and ophthalmopathy patients received high-dose intravenous methylprednisolone. The paper reports TCR Vbeta CDR3 sequencing of 135 peripheral blood samples: under 45 ophthalmopathy, 70 to 85 hyperthyroidism and 17 progressor patients.

The TCR beta CDR3 regions were amplified from RNA transcripts. For the first round of RT-PCR on the TCR CDR3, the HTBI primer set was used together with the Qiagen OneStep RT-PCR kit. A second multiplex PCR round built the libraries, followed by size selection and purification. Sequencing of the libraries was done on an Illumina HiSeq2000 using paired-end 100 bp reads. Per the source publication's procedure: SOAPnuke was used to process the raw data, with reads discarded if the reads contained adapters or uncalled bases, had a mean Phred below 15, or lacked an exact constant-primer or identifier match. High-quality paired reads were merged using COPE v1.2.5, and each unique nucleotide sequence was defined as a clonotype. MiTCR v1.1 was used to align clonotypes to the IMGT TRBV, TRBD and TRBJ reference segments. Analysis was restricted to V-J combinations with a frequency above 0.0001, which covered roughly 99% of repertoires. A TCS score was defined as the ratio of F50 (clonal expansion) to E x V (chaos), with BLOSUM62-based TCRdist applied between CDR3 peptides within each V-J. Welch's t-statistics and random forest reduced around 550 V-J features to 13, which were used in a naive Bayes classifier (R e1071). TCRdb trimmed public reads at Q25 via fastp, called clones via MiXCR and kept in-frame beta chains. Entries are consolidated by CDR3 protein sequence, retaining the most common genes and DNA. The V and J calls come from TCRdb's annotation, not from the publication. Recorded for this sample are 400,000 to 550,000 distinct CDR3 sequences; around 22% of them occurred a single time. Of the sample, around 10% falls within the top ten clones.

Ophthalmopathy patients had moderately to severely active disease, with a Clinical Activity Score of 3 or more, a NOSPECS grade of 4 or more, and a disease duration of less than 3 months. The study excluded patients with uncontrolled infections, other autoimmune diseases, pregnancy or lactation. Diagnoses were based on clinical symptoms, serum thyroxine and TRAb, thyroid ultrasound and orbital computed tomography. PBMCs were separated from roughly 10 ml of fresh peripheral blood using Ficoll-Paque density gradient centrifugation. Total RNA was extracted using Trizol reagent, and RNA quality was assessed on an Agilent 2100 Bioanalyzer. What the research found in general, with its limitations: Most expanded thyroid clonotypes (frequency above 0.001) were also found in blood, which suggests that blood repertoires may mirror thyroid immune responses. A 13 V-J signature model separated ophthalmopathy from stable hyperthyroidism, with 87.88% sensitivity and just under 84% specificity in cross-validation and 80%/75% in testing. No statistical method was used to fix the sample size in advance, and group allocation was not hidden from the investigators. In validation, the model predicted progression to ophthalmopathy with approximately 70% sensitivity and roughly 75% specificity, a median of around six months before onset.

As concerns this clonotype: Its target antigen remains unknown. Per-nucleotide qualities are absent, and no much larger clonotype sits a single base away.

Based on the germline V gene, the CDR1 and CDR2 sequences are MNHNS and SASEGT. The CDR3 sequence holds 15 residues, the cysteine and phenylalanine included. Of all the DNA, just the CDR3 is kept, 45 bases in frame from base 1. V loses 4 bases, J loses 2 bases, and the germline ends lie 14 bases apart. The chain is made from TRBV6-1 and TRBJ2-5; a confident D gene designation cannot be given. The sample taken for sequencing was blood. This receptor was identified in a woman in her thirties with Graves' ophthalmopathy. The DNA sequence follows: TGTGCCAGCAGTGCCACGTATTGGGCGCAAGAGACCCAGTACTTC. Translation gives CASSATYWAQETQYF.